Sequencing of this T cell receptor beta chain was carried out in a study of CD8 T cells in ankylosing spondylitis. Study findings and constraints: Disease-linked clones were reportedly significantly enriched in matched ankylosing spondylitis synovial fluid. Seemingly characteristic of ankylosing spondylitis blood was a TCR beta motif consisting of 7 or 8 highly homologous variants. Disease-linked clones were found to be CD8+ and relatively rare in peripheral blood.

TCRdb called the 5' RACE reads again in MiXCR, with one record for every CDR3 protein. The sample shows some 450,000 distinct CDR3 sequences, 17% of them seen only once. Trimming shortened V by 1 base and J by 8 bases, and 17 bases separated the two germline ends. CDR3 size: 16 residues. The germline V gene has CDR1 MNHEY and CDR2 SVGAGI. This clonotype came up a few times. Its antigen is unidentified. The TCR sequence derives from a male donor with ankylosing spondylitis. J is TRBJ1-4 and V is TRBV6-5; D remains ambiguous. Sample: blood, either unsorted or a sorted T cell fraction (not recorded which). This chain's CDR3 is CASSYFRVYSVEKLFF. The CDR3 DNA reads as TGTGCCAGCAGTTACTTCCGGGTCTATTCGGTAGAAAAACTGTTTTTT.